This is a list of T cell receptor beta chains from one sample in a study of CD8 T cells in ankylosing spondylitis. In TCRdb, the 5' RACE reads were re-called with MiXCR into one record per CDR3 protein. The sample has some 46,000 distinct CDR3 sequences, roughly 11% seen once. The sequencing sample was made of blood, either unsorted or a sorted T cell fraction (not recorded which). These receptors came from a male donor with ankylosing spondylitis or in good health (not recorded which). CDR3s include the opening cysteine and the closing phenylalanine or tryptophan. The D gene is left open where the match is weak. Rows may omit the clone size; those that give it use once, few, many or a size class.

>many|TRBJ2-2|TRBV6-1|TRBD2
TGTGCCAGCAGAGAGACGGGACTAGGGGCCGGGGAGCTGTTTTTT
CASRETGLGAGELFF
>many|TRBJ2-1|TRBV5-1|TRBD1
TGCGCCAGCAGCTACGGGACAGCAGACAATGAGCAGTTCTTC
CASSYGTADNEQFF
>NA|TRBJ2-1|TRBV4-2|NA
TGTGCCAGCAGTATACCGGGGGACCGAGGATACAATGAGCAGTTCTTC
CASSIPGDRGYNEQFF
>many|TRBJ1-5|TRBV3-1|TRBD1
TGTGCCAGCAGCCCAACAACAGGGGGCGGTCAGCCCCAGCATTTT
CASSPTTGGGQPQHF
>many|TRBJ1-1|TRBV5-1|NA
TGCGCCAGCAGCTTGGACGGGCCAGACACTGAAGCTTTCTTT
CASSLDGPDTEAFF
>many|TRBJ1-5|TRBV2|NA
TGTGCCAGCAGCAGGGAATTTAGCAATCAGCCCCAGCATTTT
CASSREFSNQPQHF
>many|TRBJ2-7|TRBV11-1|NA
TGTGCCAGCAGTCGCTCCCCGTCCGAGGCCTACGAGCAGTACTTC
CASSRSPSEAYEQYF
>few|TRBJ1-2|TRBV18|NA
TGTGCCAGCTCACCGGAGGTCCGGGCGGGAGGGGAAGGCTACACCTTC
CASSPEVRAGGEGYTF
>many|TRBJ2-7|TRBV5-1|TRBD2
TGCGCCAGCAGCTGGACTAGCGGGGATGCCTACGAGCAGTACTTC
CASSWTSGDAYEQYF
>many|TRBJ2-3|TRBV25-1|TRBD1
TGTGCCAGCACGGGACAGGGTGAGACAGATACGCAGTATTTT
CASTGQGETDTQYF
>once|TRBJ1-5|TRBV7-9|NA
TGTGCCAGCAGCAAACTACAAGTAAATCAGCCCCAGCATTTT
CASSKLQVNQPQHF
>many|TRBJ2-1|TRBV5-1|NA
TGCGCCAGCAGCTTGGTTCGGGGGGCCGCTGAGCAGTTCTTC
CASSLVRGAAEQFF
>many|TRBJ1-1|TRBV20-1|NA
TGCAGTGCTTCTGCGGACAGCTTCGGGACTGAAGCTTTCTTT
CSASADSFGTEAFF
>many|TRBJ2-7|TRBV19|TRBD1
TGTGCCACGGGGACAGGCTACGAGCAGTACTTC
CATGTGYEQYF
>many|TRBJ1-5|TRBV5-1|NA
TGCGCCAGCAGCTTGGGGGGCTTGGGCAATCAGCCCCAGCATTTT
CASSLGGLGNQPQHF
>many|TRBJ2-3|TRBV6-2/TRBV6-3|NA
TGTGCCAGCAGTTACTTGGGTCGGCGAGATACGCAGTATTTT
CASSYLGRRDTQYF
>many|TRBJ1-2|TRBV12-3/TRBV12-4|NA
TGTGCCAGCAGTTTAATCCCCCAGAATGGCTACACCTTC
CASSLIPQNGYTF
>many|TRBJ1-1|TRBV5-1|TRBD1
TGCGCCAGCAGCTTCGACAGGGCGGGAGACCCTTTCTTT
CASSFDRAGDPFF
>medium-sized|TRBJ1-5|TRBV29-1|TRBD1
TGCAGCGTCCTTCTCCCCGGGACAGGGATCAATCAGCCCCAGCATTTT
CSVLLPGTGINQPQHF
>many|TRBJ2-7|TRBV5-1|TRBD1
TGCGCCACCTCCCCACGCTGGGACAGCTCTATTATGGAGCAGTACTTC
CATSPRWDSSIMEQYF